These 7 T cell receptor beta chains originate from one sample sequenced in a study of regulatory and conventional T cells in RAG deficiency. Blood CD4+ CD25-low CD127-high conventional T cells supplied the genomic DNA template. TCRdb's copy holds only in-frame clones and misses some; the assay was immunoSEQ multiplex PCR. Altogether 30,000 to 35,000 clones are present, approximately 80% being singletons, with the ten largest covering around 3.6%. These same records also appear under a second study, on regulatory T cells. From that second work: Primers: 52 TRBV forward and 13 TRBJ reverse.

The source material was CD4+ effector T cells sorted from blood. These receptors were taken from a human donor in good health.

This clone was detected only a few times. V usage is TRBV7-8 and J usage is TRBJ1-6; D call uncertain. Trimming pared 3 bases from V and 5 bases from J, leaving 2 bases between. This CDR3 comprises 12 residues. CDR1 SGHVS and CDR2 FQNEAQ come from the germline V gene. CDR3 protein: CASSLNNSPLHF. The DNA of the CDR3 is TGTGCCAGCAGCTTGAATAATTCACCCCTCCACTTT.

The chain is built from TRBV28 and TRBJ2-7; possible D gene TRBD1, 6 bases. Trimming pared 5 bases from V and 0 bases from J, leaving 17 bases between. Germline V gene lookup returns CDR1 MDHEN and CDR2 SYDVKM. The CDR3 runs to 16 residues. In DNA, the CDR3 is TGTGCCAGCAGTCCGCCACAGGGTCAAAGCTCCTACGAGCAGTACTTC. Translation gives CASSPPQGQSSYEQYF.

This clone was observed once. For the CDR3, the DNA is TGCGCCAGCAGCCAAGAAACCTTAGTGGGTACGCAGTATTTT. This sequence encodes CASSQETLVGTQYF. The chain has TRBV4-1 and TRBJ2-3; D gene ambiguous. The CDR3 length is 14 residues. Germline loops: CDR1 MGHRA, CDR2 YSYEKL. V lost 0 bases and J 8 bases, leaving 12 bases between the germline ends.

The chain carries TRBV19 and TRBJ2-7; D might be TRBD2 (5 bases). Trimming cost V 2 bases and J 3 bases, with 5 bases left between them. Germline loops: CDR1 LNHDA, CDR2 SQIVND (reference sequence). This CDR3 has 12 amino acids. The chain's CDR3 is CASSIRDYEQYF. The CDR3 nucleotides are TGTGCCAGTAGTATACGGGACTACGAGCAGTACTTC.

This clone appeared a few times. The rearrangement links TRBV27 to TRBJ1-1, with D perhaps matching TRBD1 (5 bases). The CDR3 length is 13 residues. Germline lookup yields CDR1 MNHEY and CDR2 SMNVEV (reference sequence). Trimming removed 5 bases at V and 3 bases at J, with 10 bases between. The DNA for the CDR3 is TGTGCCAGCAGTGCCCTGGGGGACACTGAAGCTTTCTTT. As protein: CASSALGDTEAFF.

V usage is TRBV28 and J usage is TRBJ2-7; TRBD2 aligns across 8 bases. The length of the CDR3 is 15 residues. V lost 4 bases to trimming and J lost 3 bases; unmatched junction nucleotides: 8. The V gene's germline CDR1 is MDHEN and CDR2 SYDVKM. The DNA for the CDR3 is TGTGCCAGCAGTTCGGGGGGGATTAGTCGCTACGAGCAGTACTTC. It is translated as CASSSGGISRYEQYF. Combining the CDR3 with reference TRBV28 and TRBJ2-7 gives the whole variable domain DVKVTQSSRYLVKRTGEKVFLECVQDMDHENMFWYRQDPGLGLRLIYFSYDVKMKEKGDIPEGYSVSREKKERFSLILESASTNQTSMYLCASSSGGISRYEQYFGPGTRLTVT.

The chain combines TRBV5-1 with TRBJ1-2; 10 bases map to TRBD1. The V and J ends lost 0 bases and 2 bases, in that order; junction bases with no gene match: 7. The CDR3 is made up of 17 amino acids. Germline CDR1 and CDR2: SGHRS and YFSETQ. CDR3 sequence (DNA): TGCGCCAGCAGCTTGGGGACAGGGGGAAACGTCAACTATGGCTACACCTTC. It is translated as CASSLGTGGNVNYGYTF.